This TCR beta chain was identified during a study of OX40 agonist ivuxolimab in advanced cancers. For the study at large: At around 83% male, the cohort had a mean age of approximately 60 years, ranging from about 20 to 80. Prior therapy, whether anti-PD-1, anti-PD-L1 or anti-CTLA-4, was allowed, and about 40% had some.

Note on this clone: Its target is not known.

CDR1 and CDR2 from the germline V gene are SGHAT and FQNNGV. With 5 bases clipped from V and 5 bases from J, the junction kept 5 bases outside the gene matches. There are 14 residues in the CDR3. Findings and limits, study-wide: Clonal expansion by week 6 occurred in CD4+ and CD8+ blood T cells (at 0.1 to 3.0 mg/kg). On average, a greater number of expanded clones characterised CD8+ T cells relative to CD4+.

Data came from immunoSEQ multiplex PCR; TCRdb stores just in-frame clones and leaves some out. Among more than 95,000 clones, roughly 90% were seen once, and the ten largest hold 0.31%. V gene TRBV11-2 combines with J gene TRBJ1-1; 10 bases fit TRBD1. The material was CD4+ or CD8+ T cells sorted from blood, obtained in a trial of the OX40 agonist ivuxolimab. This TCR came from an adult with an advanced solid tumor such as melanoma, head and neck, liver or kidney cancer. This CDR3 reads CASSHDRGRTEAFF. The CDR3 DNA is TGTGCCAGCAGCCACGACAGGGGGCGGACTGAAGCTTTCTTT.